Each of the 23 T cell receptor beta chains below was sequenced from the same sample in a study of blood T cell repertoires in COVID-19. Measured with immunoSEQ multiplex PCR; TCRdb has only the in-frame clones, and not every one. The table has 270,000 or so clones, roughly 84% seen once. Sequencing input: PBMCs or T cells enriched from blood (not recorded which). These receptors were taken from a man aged 45 to 65 who had recovered from COVID-19.

This chain uses TRBV7-3 with TRBJ1-1; 7 nucleotides agree with TRBD1. Germline CDR1 SGHTA, CDR2 FQGTGA. The CDR3 has 13 residues. V lost 5 bases and J lost 3; bases outside the gene matches: 3. CDR3: CASSVDRYTEAFF. The CDR3 nucleotides are TGTGCCAGCAGCGTGGACAGGTACACTGAAGCTTTCTTT.

V is TRBV9 and J is TRBJ2-2, with 11 bases identical to TRBD2. After removal of 0 bases from V and 6 bases from J, the junction contained 7 bases not matched to a gene. The CDR3 contains 17 residues. The germline V gene has CDR1 SGDLS and CDR2 YYNGEE. Written as DNA, the CDR3 is TGTGCCAGCAGCGTAGCGTCACTAGCGGGGGTTGCCGGGGAGCTGTTTTTT. Translated, it gives CASSVASLAGVAGELFF. The full variable domain, rest sourced from reference TRBV9 and TRBJ2-2, is DSGVTQTPKHLITATGQRVTLRCSPRSGDLSVYWYQQSLDQGLQFLIQYYNGEERAKGNILERFSAQQFPDLHSELNLSSLELGDSALYFCASSVASLAGVAGELFFGEGSRLTVL.

This chain joins TRBV28 and TRBJ1-4, with 8 positions matching TRBD1. With V trimmed by 3 bases and J by 4 bases, 7 bases remained unmatched. The CDR3 is made up of 16 amino acids. Germline CDR1 and CDR2: MDHEN and SYDVKM. The CDR3 sequence is CASSFSRGLGNEKLFF. CDR3 bases: TGTGCCAGCAGTTTCTCCAGGGGGCTAGGTAATGAAAAACTGTTTTTT.

V usage is TRBV19 and J usage is TRBJ2-1, with 9 bases identical to TRBD2. V shed 7 bases and J 0 bases; nucleotides not matched to a gene: 19. Germline V gives CDR1 LNHDA, CDR2 SQIVND (reference sequence). This CDR3 is built from 20 residues. The CDR3 region has the DNA TGTGCCAGTACCCCTCCGCCGGGACTAGCTAGTCACCGCTCCTACAATGAGCAGTTCTTC. Translating gives CASTPPPGLASHRSYNEQFF.

The chain links TRBV6-4 to TRBJ2-1; 8 bases map to TRBD1. The V and J ends lost 4 bases and 9 bases, in that order; junction bases with no gene match: 8. The CDR3 runs to 14 residues. CDR1 is MRHNA and CDR2 is SNTAGT in the germline V gene. CDR3: CASSASTGAGEQFF. The CDR3 coding sequence is TGTGCCAGCAGTGCTTCGACAGGGGCGGGTGAGCAGTTCTTC.

V and J are TRBV30 and TRBJ1-5, with 9 nucleotides matching TRBD1. CDR3 size: 14 residues. Germline lookup yields CDR1 GTSNPN and CDR2 SVGIG (reference sequence). The junction had 6 bases not matched to a gene; V was cut back by 2 bases and J by 7 bases. Written as DNA, the CDR3 is TGTGCCTGGAGTTCGGACAGGGGCGACCAGCCCCAGCATTTT. Translated: CAWSSDRGDQPQHF.

Regarding this clone: The same CDR3 can be traced to other DNA sequences in this sample. The chain has TRBV12-3 or TRBV12-4 and TRBJ2-2; D might be TRBD1 (5 bases). V lost 2 bases to trimming and J lost 9 bases, with 7 bases between them. This CDR3 spans 12 amino acids. The CDR3 reads CASSLRGRELFF. The CDR3 bases are TGTGCCAGCAGTTTAAGGGGTCGGGAGCTGTTTTTT.

The V and J genes are TRBV15 and TRBJ2-3; 11 bases align to TRBD2. V lost 0 bases and J lost 4; bases outside the gene matches: 9. Germline V gives CDR1 LNHNV, CDR2 YYDKDF (reference sequence). The CDR3 has 18 residues. The CDR3 loop is CATSRDISPSGGSDTQYF. The CDR3 DNA reads TGTGCCACCAGCAGAGATATATCTCCTAGCGGGGGGTCAGATACGCAGTATTTT.

This clone was recorded only once. The chain recombines TRBV28 with TRBJ2-4; the match to TRBD1 covers 7 bases. The V gene's germline CDR1 is MDHEN and CDR2 SYDVKM. This CDR3 has 16 residues. After removal of 6 bases from V and 0 bases from J, the junction contained 8 bases not matched to a gene. DNA for the CDR3: TGTGCCAGCAGCCGGGGACAGTCAGTAGCCAAAAACATTCAGTACTTC. Translated: CASSRGQSVAKNIQYF.

The sample holds many counts of this clone. The genes are TRBV21-1 and TRBJ1-5; whether TRBD1, the table's D call, matches the DNA was not checked. TRBV21-1 has pseudogene status. This CDR3 is 16 amino acids long. The CDR3 bases are TGTGCCAGCAGCAAAGGGGCAGGGGGCTTCAATCAGCCCCAGCATTTT. Translation gives CASSKGAGGFNQPQHF.

Points on this clone: The sample holds other DNA sequences that translate to the same CDR3. The chain couples TRBV29-1 to TRBJ2-7; D may be TRBD2 (6 bases). CDR1 is SQVTM, CDR2 ANQGSEA, per germline. V was pared by 6 bases and J by 7 bases, with 19 bases between. CDR3 length: 13 amino acids. CDR3 nucleotides: TGCAGCGTGGGGGGTCAGGGCCCGGGGGAGCAGTACTTC. Its protein product is CSVGGQGPGEQYF.

V is TRBV30 and J is TRBJ1-1; D is ambiguous. CDR3 length: 14 residues. CDR1 is GTSNPN, CDR2 SVGIG, per germline (reference sequence). V was shortened by 5 bases and J by 3 bases, with 16 bases between the two germline ends. The CDR3 DNA reads TGTGCCTGGGTGACTGAGGATACCTACACTGAAGCTTTCTTT. Translating gives CAWVTEDTYTEAFF.

The rearrangement joins TRBV5-1 to TRBJ2-1, with TRBD2 identical over 8 bases. Per the germline V gene, CDR1 is SGHRS and CDR2 is YFSETQ. CDR3 size: 15 residues. V dropped 5 bases and J dropped 10; count of bases not matched to a gene: 14. Here the CDR3 DNA reads TGCGCCAGCAGGCCACTAGCGGAAGGAGGCAAGGAGCAGTTCTTC. It is translated as CASRPLAEGGKEQFF.

The gene calls are TRBV11-3 and TRBJ1-2; D perhaps matches TRBD1 (6 bases). The ends were cut back, 5 bases at V and 1 base at J, with 11 bases in the middle. This CDR3 has 14 amino acids. Germline assignment: CDR1 SGHNT and CDR2 YENEEA. CDR3 DNA: TGTGCCAGCAGCCCAGAAGGGGGTAACTATGGCTACACCTTC. Residues: CASSPEGGNYGYTF. The full variable domain, with the rest looked up from reference TRBV11-3 and TRBJ1-2, is EAGVVQSPRYKIIEKKQPVAFWCNPISGHNTLYWYLQNLGQGPELLIRYENEEAVDDSQLPKDRFSAERLKGVDSTLKIQPAELGDSAVYLCASSPEGGNYGYTFGSGTRLTVV.

The rearrangement joins TRBV11-3 to TRBJ2-1; possible D gene TRBD2, 5 bases. The V end lost 1 base, the J end lost 8 bases, and 9 bases lay between the germline ends. Germline assignment: CDR1 SGHNT and CDR2 YENEEA. The CDR3 runs 13 residues. The CDR3 DNA sequence: TGTGCCAGCAGCTTAGCGGCGGGCCATGAGCAGTTCTTC. Translated: CASSLAAGHEQFF.

This chain links TRBV6-4 with TRBJ2-1; TRBD2 aligns across 10 bases. J was trimmed by 10 bases and V by 6 bases; bases with no gene match: 9. Germline CDR1 is MRHNA and CDR2 is SNTAGT. The CDR3 is made up of 14 amino acids. The CDR3 nucleotides are TGTGCCAGCAGAAGGAGCGGGGGGGCCGGGGAGCAGTTCTTC. The encoded protein is CASRRSGGAGEQFF.

The J gene is TRBJ2-1, the V gene TRBV5-1, with 11 positions matching TRBD1. The V gene's germline CDR1 is SGHRS and CDR2 YFSETQ. The CDR3 is 22 amino acids. V trimming: 4 bases; J trimming: 1 base; junction bases outside the gene matches: 22. The CDR3 coding sequence is TGCGCCAGCAGCCAGAACTACTCACCGGGACAGGGGGTTGGAAGTTCCTACAATGAGCAGTTCTTC. Its protein product is CASSQNYSPGQGVGSSYNEQFF.

The genes are TRBV6-5 and TRBJ2-7, with D possibly TRBD1 on 5 matching bases. This CDR3 spans 13 amino acids. Germline V gene data show CDR1 as MNHEY and CDR2 as SVGAGI. V was pared by 2 bases and J by 5 bases, with 10 bases between. DNA for the CDR3: TGTGCCAGCAGTTACCCAGGGTTCCACGAGCAGTACTTC. Protein product: CASSYPGFHEQYF.

The gene calls are TRBV9 and TRBJ1-2; the D gene is possibly TRBD1 (6 bases). The V and J ends lost 4 bases and 8 bases respectively, with 12 bases between them. In germline, CDR1 is SGDLS, CDR2 YYNGEE. This CDR3 contains 12 residues. CDR3 loop: CASSPGGGGYTF. The DNA of the CDR3 is TGTGCCAGCAGCCCGGGGGGGGGCGGCTACACCTTC. The entire variable domain, with the rest obtained from reference TRBV9 and TRBJ1-2, is as follows: DSGVTQTPKHLITATGQRVTLRCSPRSGDLSVYWYQQSLDQGLQFLIQYYNGEERAKGNILERFSAQQFPDLHSELNLSSLELGDSALYFCASSPGGGGYTFGSGTRLTVV.

The chain couples TRBV7-3 to TRBJ2-1, with 7 bases that match TRBD1. The germline gives CDR1 SGHTA, CDR2 FQGTGA. This CDR3 contains 17 residues. Unmatched junction bases numbered 7, after V lost 2 bases and J lost 0 bases. For the CDR3, the DNA is TGTGCCAGCAGCTTACAGGCGACAGGGTCCTCCTACAATGAGCAGTTCTTC. This translates into CASSLQATGSSYNEQFF.

The rearrangement uses TRBV10-3 and TRBJ2-2; 10 bases align to TRBD1. The junction had 8 bases not matched to a gene; V was cut back by 4 bases and J by 0 bases. Per the germline V gene, CDR1 is ENHRY and CDR2 is SYGVKD. The CDR3 covers 18 residues. CDR3 region: CAISGDRGALTNTGELFF. Written as DNA, the CDR3 is TGTGCCATCAGTGGGGACAGGGGAGCCTTGACGAACACCGGGGAGCTGTTTTTT.

V and J are TRBV2 and TRBJ1-3; D gene unclear. This CDR3 region has 12 residues. V lost 5 bases and J lost 7, with 9 bases in between. Germline CDR1 is SNHLY and CDR2 is FYNNEI. CDR3 in DNA: TGTGCCAGCAGTCCCCGTTTGAACACCATATATTTT. Residues: CASSPRLNTIYF.

This rearrangement joins TRBV6-5 to TRBJ2-3; D ambiguous. Trimming cost V 7 bases and J 1 base, with 15 bases left between them. The germline V gene encodes CDR1 MNHEY and CDR2 SVGAGI. The CDR3 length is 15 residues. CDR3 DNA: TGTGCCAGCATGAAATCACTGGCGGGCACAGATACGCAGTATTTT. This translates into CASMKSLAGTDTQYF.